The TCR beta chain under discussion was sequenced for a study of early T cells in non-severe SARS-CoV-2 infection. On the study more broadly: Sequencing of unsorted whole blood was done on bulk RNA, leaving chains unpaired. Study-wide results and caveats: Anti-spike CD8 specificities were favored by VDJdb matching, whose results missed private and CD4 specificities.

As part of library construction, unique molecular identifiers were attached to individual cDNA molecules. One entry per CDR3 protein, called by TCRdb with MiXCR from the 5' RACE reads. The data contain around 68,000 distinct CDR3 sequences, 5.9% of them singletons. This clonotype was counted many times. Antigen specificity is unknown. This receptor was taken from an adult who was a healthcare worker with PCR-confirmed SARS-CoV-2 infection or an uninfected control (not recorded which). Sequenced material: whole blood, taken at baseline.

The DNA for the CDR3 is TGCGCCAGCAGTCGGGACAGAGCCTACGAGCAGTACTTC. Translation gives CASSRDRAYEQYF. V is TRBV10-2 and J is TRBJ2-7, with 7 nucleotides matching TRBD1. In germline, CDR1 is WSHSY, CDR2 SAAADI. V dropped 5 bases and J dropped 2; count of bases not matched to a gene: 3. This CDR3 is 13 amino acids long.